This T cell receptor (beta chain) was recorded in a study of blood T cell repertoires in COVID-19. As for the study in general: PBMCs, B-cell-depleted T cells, or T cells provided the cDNA or gDNA that made up the material.

The V gene end was trimmed by 8 bases and the J gene end by 6 bases; junction bases not matched to a gene: 4. This CDR3 spans 14 amino acids. Germline-derived CDR1 and CDR2 are SNHLY and FYNNEI. Authors' data handling: Nucleated cell counts were estimated from reference gene primer amplification. Assay used: immunoSEQ multiplex PCR; TCRdb lists only in-frame clones, some missing. That table is the source of V, J and clone size, and D and trimming were worked out from the DNA. Here the sample spans tens of thousands of clones, around 90% being singletons. The source material was peripheral blood. The sequence came from a man aged 55 to 69 with acute or convalescent COVID-19. The chain employs TRBV2 and TRBJ2-1; TRBD2 matches at 13 bases. This chain's CDR3 is CASWGTSGVNEQFF. As DNA, the CDR3 is TGTGCCAGCTGGGGGACTAGCGGGGTCAATGAGCAGTTCTTC.